The 21 T cell receptor beta chains in this list originate from one sample, sequenced in a study of OX40 agonist ivuxolimab in advanced cancers. Receptor amplification or capture employed the immunoSEQ multiplex PCR assay. What TCRdb holds here is the immuneACCESS table cut down to in-frame rearrangements. Part of the clones is not present; checked against another copy, under half of the missing clones reflect an unresolved V gene, and the others are unexplained. This sample comprises tens of thousands of clones, around 80% of them detected only once. The ten largest make up approximately 7.5% of the sample. The material sequenced was CD4+ or CD8+ T cells sorted from blood, taken in a trial of the OX40 agonist ivuxolimab. Receptors originate from an adult with an advanced solid tumor such as melanoma, head and neck, liver or kidney cancer.

The chain has TRBV19 and TRBJ1-5; D call uncertain. This CDR3 is 16 amino acids long. Between the trimmed V and J ends, which lost 1 base and 0 bases, there was a span of 10 bases. The germline V gene has CDR1 LNHDA and CDR2 SQIVND (reference sequence). The CDR3 is CASSIAAGDSNQPQHF. CDR3 DNA: TGTGCCAGTAGTATAGCCGCAGGTGATAGCAATCAGCCCCAGCATTTT.

CDR3 coding DNA: TGTGCCAGCAGCTTAGAACGGTATAGGGACACCGGGGAGCTGTTTTTT. Translated, it gives CASSLERYRDTGELFF. The V and J genes are TRBV7-8 and TRBJ2-2; unclear D gene. Germline V gene sequence: CDR1 SGHVS, CDR2 FQNEAQ. CDR3 length equals 16 residues. Trimming left V 1 base short and J 3 bases short, with 12 bases between.

The gene calls are TRBV12-5 and TRBJ2-2; D call uncertain. The germline V and J ends were trimmed by 6 bases and 0 bases, with 11 bases remaining between them. The CDR3 has 15 residues. Germline values: CDR1 LGHNT, CDR2 FRNRAP. CDR3 DNA sequence: TGTGCTAGTGGCATTTTCTACACGAACACCGGGGAGCTGTTTTTT. This codes for CASGIFYTNTGELFF.

The genes are TRBV12-5 and TRBJ2-1; a weak D match, TRBD1 (6 bases). The CDR3 has 14 amino acids. The germline V and J ends were trimmed by 1 base and 2 bases, with 6 bases remaining between them. CDR1 is LGHNT and CDR2 is FRNRAP in the germline V gene. CDR3 bases: TGTGCTAGTGGTTTGGGGGGGCCCTACAATGAGCAGTTCTTC. Translating gives CASGLGGPYNEQFF.

The V call is TRBV5-6, the J call TRBJ2-7; no clear D gene. The CDR3 is 12 residues long. Germline V gene sequence: CDR1 SGHDT, CDR2 YYEEEE. V was trimmed by 2 bases and J by 2 bases, leaving 5 bases between them. CDR3 sequence (DNA): TGTGCCAGCAGCTTAATCCCCTACGAGCAGTACTTC. Translation: CASSLIPYEQYF.

The chain employs TRBV5-1 and TRBJ2-7; D gene ambiguous. V was clipped by 0 bases and J by 7 bases, with 5 bases between them. The germline CDR1 and CDR2 sequences are SGHRS and YFSETQ. CDR3 length: 11 residues. CDR3 in DNA: TGCGCCAGCAGCTTGGCCACAGAGCAGTACTTC. Translated, it gives CASSLATEQYF. Together with reference TRBV5-1 and TRBJ2-7, the CDR3 gives the full variable domain: KAGVTQTPRYLIKTRGQQVTLSCSPISGHRSVSWYQQTPGQGLQFLFEYFSETQRNKGNFPGRFSGRQFSNSRSEMNVSTLELGDSALYLCASSLATEQYFGPGTRLTVT.

The chain joins TRBV13 to TRBJ2-3, with D tentatively TRBD1 or TRBD2 (5 bases each). Trimming took 3 bases from V and 5 from J, leaving 15 bases between them. Germline assignment: CDR1 PRHDT and CDR2 FYEKMQ (reference sequence). CDR3 length equals 15 residues. In DNA form, the CDR3 reads TGTGCCAGCAGCTTCATGGGACGGTCGAGAGATACGCAGTATTTT. Its protein is CASSFMGRSRDTQYF.

The chain joins TRBV2 to TRBJ2-3; D is perhaps TRBD2 (6 bases). V dropped 4 bases and J dropped 3 bases, with 17 bases sitting between them. This CDR3 region has 16 residues. Per germline, CDR1 SNHLY and CDR2 FYNNEI. CDR3 sequence: CASSGGGPLETDTQYF. DNA for the CDR3: TGTGCCAGCAGTGGTGGAGGGCCACTAGAGACAGATACGCAGTATTTT.

The genes are TRBV5-1 and TRBJ2-2, with TRBD2 matching over 11 bases. This CDR3 region has 15 residues. V was clipped by 9 bases and J by 4 bases; unmatched bases: 8. The V gene's germline CDR1 is SGHRS and CDR2 YFSETQ. The CDR3 nucleotides read TGCGCCACGACCGGGACTAGCGGCCCCACCGGGGAGCTGTTTTTT. Residues: CATTGTSGPTGELFF.

The chain employs TRBV11-2 and TRBJ2-7, with a possible D match to TRBD2 (5 bases). The V gene's germline CDR1 is SGHAT and CDR2 FQNNGV. V shed 3 bases and J shed 6 bases, with 24 bases lying between them. The length of the CDR3 is 17 residues. The CDR3 region has the DNA TGTGCCAGCAGCTTCTGGCATTGGGAGCTGGATCGTTCCGAGCAGTACTTC. It is translated as CASSFWHWELDRSEQYF. Looking up the rest from reference TRBV11-2 and TRBJ2-7 gives the full variable domain: EAGVAQSPRYKIIEKRQSVAFWCNPISGHATLYWYQQILGQGPKLLIQFQNNGVVDDSQLPKDRFSAERLKGVDSTLKIQPAKLEDSAVYLCASSFWHWELDRSEQYFGPGTRLTVT.

This clone was counted between two and nine times. The chain uses TRBV30 and TRBJ1-1; the match to TRBD1 covers 7 bases. CDR1 and CDR2 from the germline V gene are GTSNPN and SVGIG (reference sequence). V shed 3 bases, J shed 6 bases, and the junction held 7 bases outside the gene matches. The length of the CDR3 is 13 residues. This CDR3 reads CAWRLTGDPEAFF. CDR3 sequence (DNA): TGTGCCTGGAGGTTAACAGGGGACCCTGAAGCTTTCTTT.

The chain employs TRBV11-2 and TRBJ2-1, with unresolved D. V dropped 3 bases and J dropped 2 bases, with 8 bases sitting between them. The CDR3 is 14 amino acids. The germline V gene has CDR1 SGHAT and CDR2 FQNNGV. CDR3 region: CASSLVGTYNEQFF. CDR3 bases: TGTGCCAGCAGCTTGGTTGGGACCTACAATGAGCAGTTCTTC.

The genes are TRBV9 and TRBJ2-3, with TRBD2 identical over 9 bases. The CDR3 is 16 residues long. The germline CDR1 and CDR2 sequences are SGDLS and YYNGEE. V lost 0 bases to trimming and J lost 2 bases; unmatched junction nucleotides: 4. The CDR3 here is CASSVGASGTTDTQYF. The CDR3 coding sequence is TGTGCCAGCAGCGTAGGCGCTAGCGGGACCACAGATACGCAGTATTTT.

This clone was counted only a few times. The chain recombines TRBV19 with TRBJ1-5; 9 bases are a match to TRBD1. The CDR3 spans 15 residues. The V and J ends lost 5 bases and 7 bases, in that order; junction bases with no gene match: 9. Germline CDR1 reads LNHDA; CDR2 reads SQIVND (reference sequence). This CDR3 is CASSYPGQGGQPQHF. As DNA, the CDR3 is TGTGCCAGTAGTTATCCGGGACAGGGAGGCCAGCCCCAGCATTTT.

This clone was found a few times. V and J are TRBV5-1 and TRBJ2-1; D is uncertain. The CDR3 length is 14 residues. Germline V gives CDR1 SGHRS, CDR2 YFSETQ. Trimming stripped 0 bases from V and 8 bases from J, with 12 bases between. The chain's CDR3 is CASSLAQTGDEQFF. The CDR3, as DNA: TGCGCCAGCAGCTTGGCACAAACGGGCGATGAGCAGTTCTTC.

In this sample, this clone turned up once. The V and J genes are TRBV7-8 and TRBJ2-2; TRBD2 aligns across 8 bases. The germline gives CDR1 SGHVS, CDR2 FQNEAQ. This CDR3 is built from 13 residues. V shed 8 bases, J shed 4 bases, and the junction held 3 bases outside the gene matches. In nucleotides, the CDR3 is TGTGCCAGCGAACGGGGGGGCACCGGGGAGCTGTTTTTT. It translates to CASERGGTGELFF. Complete variable domain (other parts from reference TRBV7-8 and TRBJ2-2): GAGVSQSPRYKVAKRGQDVALRCDPISGHVSLFWYQQALGQGPEFLTYFQNEAQLDKSGLPSDRFFAERPEGSVSTLKIQRTQQEDSAVYLCASERGGTGELFFGEGSRLTVL.

This clone was seen only once. The rearrangement uses TRBV7-6 and TRBJ2-5; the D call may be TRBD1 or TRBD2 (6 bases each). The CDR3 loop spans 16 amino acids. Germline CDR1 SGHVS, CDR2 FNYEAQ. V was cut by 7 bases and J by 4 bases, with 22 bases left in between. The CDR3 DNA reads TGTGCCAGCAAATTTGGGGTAGGGGGGAAAGGAGAGACCCAGTACTTC. This translates into CASKFGVGGKGETQYF.

This chain links TRBV4-1 with TRBJ2-7; D is possibly TRBD1 or TRBD2 (5 bases each). Per the germline V gene, CDR1 is MGHRA and CDR2 is YSYEKL. V was pared by 5 bases and J by 3 bases, with 14 bases between. The CDR3 contains 14 residues. The CDR3 sequence: CASSFVEGNYEQYF. CDR3 bases: TGCGCCAGCAGCTTCGTCGAGGGGAACTACGAGCAGTACTTC.

The V and J genes are TRBV7-2 and TRBJ2-5; D is ambiguous. The DNA end is more similar to TRBJ2-7, so the J call may be wrong. CDR1 SGHTA and CDR2 FQGNSA come from the germline V gene. The CDR3 is 13 residues long. CDR3 protein: CASSLGILNEQYF. CDR3 in DNA: TGTGCCAGCAGCTTAGGAATCCTCAACGAGCAGTACTTC.

The chain joins TRBV6-1 to TRBJ1-5; D might be TRBD1 (5 bases). Trimming cost V 7 bases and J 5 bases, with 12 bases left between them. Germline-derived CDR1 and CDR2 are MNHNS and SASEGT. This CDR3 has 13 residues. This chain's CDR3 is CASTGQDYQPQHF. The CDR3 coding sequence is TGTGCCAGCACGGGGCAGGACTATCAGCCCCAGCATTTT.

The genes are TRBV7-8 and TRBJ1-5; possibly TRBD1 for D (5 bases). The CDR3 runs to 15 residues. In germline, CDR1 is SGHVS, CDR2 FQNEAQ. Deletions cut 0 bases from V and 2 bases from J, with 8 bases between. CDR3 protein: CASSLASRGNQPQHF. CDR3 in DNA: TGTGCCAGCAGCTTAGCGTCCAGGGGCAATCAGCCCCAGCATTTT.